This is a list of T cell receptor beta chains from one sample in a study of T cells in Graves' hyperthyroidism and ophthalmopathy. TCRdb re-derived calls from the multiplex PCR reads in MiXCR, one entry per CDR3 protein. The sample holds about 400,000 distinct CDR3 sequences, approximately 15% seen once. Source material: blood. The receptors were gathered from a woman aged 25 to 45 with Graves' ophthalmopathy. The CDR3 runs from the conserved cysteine through the conserved F or W. The D gene is left open where the match is weak. The size field is filled for only some rows; it gives once, few, many or a size class.

clone size	V gene	D gene	J gene	CDR3 DNA	CDR3 protein
many	TRBV7-3	TRBD2	TRBJ2-3	TGTGCCAGCAGCCCCGATAGCGGGGGGACAGATACGCAGTATTTT	CASSPDSGGTDTQYF
many	TRBV25-1	NA	TRBJ2-1	TGTGCCAGCACCATGGGTGATGAGCAGTTCTTC	CASTMGDEQFF
many	TRBV2	NA	TRBJ2-1	TGTGCCAGCACCCGGGGGTTAGGGGATGAGCAGTTCTTC	CASTRGLGDEQFF
many	TRBV20-1	TRBD2	TRBJ2-1	TGCAGTGCTGCAAGCGGGGGGGCGGGAAATGAGCAGTTCTTC	CSAASGGAGNEQFF
NA	TRBV3-1	NA	TRBJ1-1	TGTGCCAGCAGCCCGGGGGGGGGATCGACTGAAGCTTTCTTT	CASSPGGGSTEAFF
NA	TRBV28	TRBD1	TRBJ1-6	TGTGCCGGGGGGACAGGGCGTTCACCCCTCCACTTT	CAGGTGRSPLHF
many	TRBV28	NA	TRBJ2-7	TGTGCCAGCAGTTTATCCCCGGCGGGGACCTACGAGCAGTACTTC	CASSLSPAGTYEQYF
many	TRBV7-2	NA	TRBJ1-5	TGTGCCAGCAGCCCCGGGGGACACAATCAGCCCCAGCATTTT	CASSPGGHNQPQHF
NA	TRBV29-1	TRBD1	TRBJ2-2	TGCAGCGTTGGTACAGGGGGCAACACCGGGGAGCTGTTTTTT	CSVGTGGNTGELFF
NA	TRBV2	TRBD1	TRBJ2-7	TGTGCCAGCAGTGATCCCGGGACAGGGAAGAACGAGCAGTACTTC	CASSDPGTGKNEQYF
many	TRBV3-1	NA	TRBJ2-6	TGTGCCAGCAGGCGGGCCGGGGGCTCTGGGGCCAACGTCCTGACTTTC	CASRRAGGSGANVLTF
few	TRBV7-2	NA	TRBJ2-7	TGTGCCAGCAGCCGACAGGCCTACGAGCAGTACTTC	CASSRQAYEQYF
NA	TRBV6-1	TRBD2	TRBJ2-2	TGTGCCAGCGAGGGACTAGCGGGGGTGGCCACCGGGGAGCTGTTTTTT	CASEGLAGVATGELFF
NA	TRBV29-1	TRBD1	TRBJ1-2	TGCAGCGTTGAAGATTCCTTGGAGGGGGACAGGGTCGGCGTGTATGGCTACACCTTC	CSVEDSLEGDRVGVYGYTF
many	TRBV24-1	TRBD2	TRBJ2-1	TGTGCCACCAGTGAAAAAAGGACTAGCGGGGGGTTACGGCGTCCCTACAATGAGCAGTTCTTC	CATSEKRTSGGLRRPYNEQFF
many	TRBV7-9	NA	TRBJ2-7	TGTGCCAGCAGCTCACCTCGGGACTGGGAATCCGGGGAGCAGTACTTC	CASSSPRDWESGEQYF
many	TRBV6-4	TRBD1	TRBJ2-7	TGTGCCAGCAGTGACGGGGGACAGAGATGGTACGAGCAGTACTTC	CASSDGGQRWYEQYF
NA	TRBV30	TRBD2	TRBJ2-1	TGTGCCTGGAGTCCAAAGACTAGCGCCAATGAGCAGTTCTTC	CAWSPKTSANEQFF
many	TRBV6-1	NA	TRBJ2-7	TGTGCCAGCAACGAGAGGCAAACCTACGAGCAGTACTTC	CASNERQTYEQYF
NA	TRBV9	TRBD2	TRBJ2-5	TGTGCCAGCAGCGTAGGGTTCTCGGGGGGGATCGAACGTGTGGCGACCCAGTACTTC	CASSVGFSGGIERVATQYF
NA	TRBV20-1	NA	TRBJ1-2	TGCAGTGCAAATGGTAGGACTCGAGTCGGCTACACCTTC	CSANGRTRVGYTF
many	TRBV20-1	TRBD1	TRBJ1-5	TGCAGTGCTAGCGTTGGGACAGGGAAGCTTGGCAATCAGCCCCAGCATTTT	CSASVGTGKLGNQPQHF
NA	TRBV7-2	NA	TRBJ1-2	TGTGCCAGCAGCTATCCGGACATGACGAGCTGGTACACCTTC	CASSYPDMTSWYTF
many	TRBV28	NA	TRBJ1-1	TGTGCCAGCTCGTCGACTATAGTCGAAGCTTTCTTT	CASSSTIVEAFF
many	TRBV11-2	NA	TRBJ2-7	TGTGCCAGCAGCTCCCCCAGGAACAGAGAATACGAGCAGTACTTC	CASSSPRNREYEQYF
many	TRBV3-1	NA	TRBJ2-7	TGTGCCAGCAGCCAAGACTTCCCCCCGCCCAGGGAGCAGTACTTC	CASSQDFPPPREQYF
many	TRBV11-3	NA	TRBJ1-1	TGTGCCAGCAGCTTAGGCGGGGGTCTATTTACTGAAGCTTTCTTT	CASSLGGGLFTEAFF
many	TRBV7-2	TRBD2	TRBJ2-3	TGTGCCAGCAGCCCCAAAGCGGGGAGCACAGATACGCAGTATTTT	CASSPKAGSTDTQYF
many	TRBV27	NA	TRBJ1-5	TGTGCCAGCAGTTTCCAGATCAATCAGCCCCAGCATTTT	CASSFQINQPQHF
many	TRBV2	TRBD2	TRBJ2-7	TGTGCCAGCCAGACTAGCGGGGGATCCTACGAGCAGTACTTC	CASQTSGGSYEQYF
many	TRBV7-3	NA	TRBJ1-1	TGTGCCAGCAGCTTAAATCAGAACACTGAAGCTTTCTTT	CASSLNQNTEAFF
many	TRBV28	NA	TRBJ2-5	TGTGCCAGCAGTTTCCCTCACGAGGGTAGACAGTCCCAAGAGACCCAGTACTTC	CASSFPHEGRQSQETQYF
NA	TRBV10-3	NA	TRBJ2-3	TGTGCCATCACGATGGCAGAAGGGGCAGATACGCAGTATTTT	CAITMAEGADTQYF
NA	TRBV7-6	NA	TRBJ2-3	TGTGCCAGCAGTGAAGCCTTGGTTGGAGATACGCAGTATTTT	CASSEALVGDTQYF
NA	TRBV20-1	NA	TRBJ1-1	TGCAGTGCTAGAAGCCCCCCCGGGGGAGCTTTCTTT	CSARSPPGGAFF
many	TRBV2	TRBD2	TRBJ2-3	TGTGCCAGCAGGGACCCAGCGGGAACCACAGATACGCAGTATTTT	CASRDPAGTTDTQYF
many	TRBV12-3/TRBV12-4	NA	TRBJ2-7	TGTGCCAGCAGTTTACGAAGTACAGAGAAAGCCTACGAGCAGTACTTC	CASSLRSTEKAYEQYF
many	TRBV20-1	NA	TRBJ2-3	TGCAGTGCCGGGAAACCACGTACAAGCACAGATACGCAGTATTTT	CSAGKPRTSTDTQYF
many	TRBV15	TRBD2	TRBJ2-1	TGTGCCACCGGGACTAGGGTTGAGCAGTTCTTC	CATGTRVEQFF
many	TRBV14	NA	TRBJ2-7	TGTGCCAGCAGCGCATATGGCGAGCAGTACTTC	CASSAYGEQYF